This T cell receptor (beta chain) was obtained from a study of cytomegalovirus exposure and HLA in healthy donors. Broader study findings: Many donors carried some public TCRs, although rarity characterized most TCR sequences. In the analysis, some V segments, TRBV6-2 and TRBV6-3 included, were excluded as indistinguishable.

As for this clone: Its cognate antigen is unknown.

Primers: 60 Vbeta forward and 13 Jbeta reverse. Measured with immunoSEQ multiplex PCR; TCRdb has only the in-frame clones, and not every one. The sample carries about 91,000 clones, 78% recorded once. Germline V gene sequence: CDR1 SEHNR, CDR2 FQNEAQ (reference sequence). The CDR3 runs 15 residues. V gave up 4 bases and J gave up 0 bases; unmatched junction bases: 2. Sequences were obtained from PBMCs. J is TRBJ2-1 and V is TRBV7-9; TRBD2 aligns across 8 bases. The TCR originated in a male donor in good health and CMV-seropositive. The CDR3 coding sequence is TGTGCCAGCAGCTATAGCGGGACCTCCTACAATGAGCAGTTCTTC. This gives the protein CASSYSGTSYNEQFF.